The clone carrying this T cell receptor (beta chain) was observed a handful of times. A universal primer site was created by template switching, with the cDNA bearing unique molecular identifiers. One entry per CDR3 protein results from TCRdb running MiXCR on the 5' RACE reads. Among 600,000 to 700,000 distinct CDR3 sequences listed, about 20% were seen once. The entry originates in a study of identical twins. CDR3 size: 15 residues. The J segment lost 7 bases and the V segment lost 5 bases, leaving 13 bases of the junction unmatched. A further study also used this sample, focusing on T cells expressing NK-cell markers. In that study: TCR beta repertoires came from sorted CD3+CD56+NKG2C+, CD3+CD56+NKG2C- and CD3+CD56-NKG2C+ T cells. These clonotypes additionally ranked first within the CD3+CD56-NKG2C+ fraction of a few donors.

J is TRBJ2-7 and V is TRBV12-3 or TRBV12-4; 8 bases map to TRBD1. The sequence derives from a woman between 18 and 30 years old in good health. Sequenced material: PBMCs. The CDR3 nucleotides read TGTGCCAGCAGTATTCAAGGACAGGGATTAAGTGAGCAGTACTTC. Amino acid sequence: CASSIQGQGLSEQYF.